One sample yielded the 3 T cell receptor beta chains listed below, sequenced in a study of shared clonotypes between healthy human individuals. The method was immunoSEQ multiplex PCR; TCRdb's version includes in-frame clones alone and lacks a portion of them. The table includes around 1.5 million clones, around 98% detected once. Sequencing used naive CD4+ T cells sorted from blood. Subset reported: CD45RA+ positively selected. These receptors came from a man aged 25 to 40 in good health.

This clone showed up just once. This chain links TRBV11-2 with TRBJ2-2; 9 bases are a match to TRBD2. With 8 bases clipped from V and 7 bases from J, the junction kept 8 bases outside the gene matches. The CDR3 spans 14 residues. Germline V gene lookup returns CDR1 SGHAT and CDR2 FQNNGV. The CDR3 spells CASGPSGRIGELFF. The CDR3 region has the DNA TGTGCCAGCGGGCCGAGCGGGAGGATCGGGGAGCTGTTTTTT.

This clone has only one observation. The chain couples TRBV11-2 to TRBJ2-5; D is tentatively TRBD1 or TRBD2 (6 bases each). The germline V gene encodes CDR1 SGHAT and CDR2 FQNNGV. CDR3 length equals 13 residues. The ends were cut back, 5 bases at V and 5 bases at J, with 12 bases in the middle. CDR3: CASSPGAGETQYF. The CDR3, as DNA: TGTGCCAGCAGCCCAGGGGCGGGGGAGACCCAGTACTTC.

The chain employs TRBV10-2 and TRBJ2-2, with D possibly matching TRBD1 (6 bases). Germline V gene lookup returns CDR1 WSHSY and CDR2 SAAADI. Trimming removed 2 bases at V and 6 bases at J, with 19 bases between. The CDR3 contains 17 residues. CDR3 sequence (DNA): TGCGCCAGCAGTGAGAGGGTGTTAGGGCAGGGGTCCGGGGAGCTGTTTTTT. This translates into CASSERVLGQGSGELFF.